This passage covers 28 T cell receptor beta chains from one sample sequenced in a study of blood T cells in healthy people across ages. Combining a sample-barcoded 5' primer with a J-beta primer mix, a second PCR ran for roughly 7 to 11 cycles. Each CDR3 protein gets one entry after TCRdb re-called the 5' RACE reads with MiXCR. The sample yields around 600,000 distinct CDR3 sequences, roughly 43% seen once. The source material was blood. These receptors were obtained from an elderly man in good health.

A few counts support this clonotype. The V call is TRBV7-9, the J call TRBJ2-3, with 9 bases matching TRBD2. The CDR3 has 14 amino acids. The J segment lost 12 bases and the V segment lost 1 base, leaving 8 bases of the junction unmatched. The germline CDR1 and CDR2 sequences are SEHNR and FQNEAQ (reference sequence). CDR3 sequence (DNA): TGTGCCAGCAGCTTAGATGGGCTAGCGGGAACTCAGTATTTT. As protein: CASSLDGLAGTQYF.

This clonotype has only a few counts. The CDR3 protein is CASALNRDDTEAFF. CDR3 bases: TGTGCCAGCGCGCTGAACAGGGACGACACTGAAGCTTTCTTT. The chain recombines TRBV7-3 with TRBJ1-1; D is possibly TRBD1 (6 bases). The CDR3 has 14 amino acids. V was pared by 8 bases and J by 3 bases, with 16 bases between. Germline CDR1 SGHTA, CDR2 FQGTGA. Filled out from reference TRBV7-3 and TRBJ1-1, the complete variable domain reads GAGVSQTPSNKVTEKGKYVELRCDPISGHTALYWYRQSLGQGPEFLIYFQGTGAADDSGLPNDRFFAVRPEGSVSTLKIQRTERGDSAVYLCASALNRDDTEAFFGQGTRLTVV.

The chain is built from TRBV20-1 and TRBJ1-1; D is possibly TRBD1 (5 bases). The CDR3 totals 16 residues. Trimming cost V 5 bases and J 1 base, with 20 bases left between them. Germline CDR1 reads DFQATT; CDR2 reads SNEGSKA (reference sequence). CDR3 loop: CSAPRQGESWNTEAFF. CDR3 DNA sequence: TGCAGTGCTCCCCGGCAGGGTGAGTCTTGGAACACTGAAGCTTTCTTT.

This clonotype was counted at least ten times. This rearrangement joins TRBV16 to TRBJ1-2; D is unclear. In germline, CDR1 is KGHSY, CDR2 FQNENV. Between the trimmed V and J ends, which lost 4 bases and 4 bases, there was a span of 13 bases. The CDR3 runs 14 residues. Here the CDR3 reads CASSPDAPIYGYTF. For the CDR3, the DNA is TGTGCCAGCAGCCCCGACGCGCCAATCTATGGCTACACCTTC.

A remark on this clonotype: Being one base from a much bigger clone, this may be a read error. This chain connects TRBV6-6 to TRBJ2-7; 7 nucleotides match TRBD1. CDR3 length equals 14 residues. CDR1 MNHNY and CDR2 SVGAGI come from the germline V gene (reference sequence). V lost 4 bases and J lost 2; bases outside the gene matches: 5. The CDR3 here is CASSWRTGTYEQYF. For the CDR3, the DNA is TGTGCCAGCAGTTGGAGGACAGGAACCTACGAGCAGTACTTC.

This clonotype came up a few times. V gene TRBV12-3 or TRBV12-4 combines with J gene TRBJ2-5; a possible D gene is TRBD2 (6 bases). The CDR3 sequence is 15 residues long. Deletions cut 7 bases from V and 3 bases from J, with 18 bases between. CDR3 loop: CASTPDGTLKETQYF. CDR3 DNA: TGTGCCAGCACCCCGGACGGGACTTTAAAAGAGACCCAGTACTTC.

J is TRBJ2-4 and V is TRBV12-3 or TRBV12-4; the D gene is possibly TRBD2 (7 bases). The tail of the sequence fits TRBJ2-7 better, so the J call may be wrong. CDR3 size: 15 residues. CDR3 DNA sequence: TGTGCCAGCAGTTCTGGGGGGGCTATAGAGGGCGAGCAGTACTTC. Translated: CASSSGGAIEGEQYF.

This sequence joins TRBV12-3 or TRBV12-4 and TRBJ1-5, with D possibly TRBD1 on 6 matching bases. This CDR3 has 15 amino acids. The V and J ends lost 5 bases and 8 bases respectively, with 19 bases between them. The CDR3 bases are TGTGCCAGCAGTCCTCACCCAAGGGGGAGGGAGCCCCAGCATTTT. This translates into CASSPHPRGREPQHF.

This chain connects TRBV29-1 to TRBJ2-5, with 9 positions matching TRBD1. V lost 4 bases to trimming and J lost 9 bases; unmatched junction nucleotides: 15. Germline V gene sequence: CDR1 SQVTM, CDR2 ANQGSEA. This CDR3 spans 15 amino acids. In nucleotides, the CDR3 is TGCAGCGTTGTCGGGACAGGGTCTTTGGGGGGTGCCCAGTACTTC. It yields the protein CSVVGTGSLGGAQYF. The whole variable domain, filled in from reference TRBV29-1 and TRBJ2-5, reads SAVISQKPSRDICQRGTSLTIQCQVDSQVTMMFWYRQQPGQSLTLIATANQGSEATYESGFVIDKFPISRPNLTFSTLTVSNMSPEDSSIYLCSVVGTGSLGGAQYFGPGTRLLVL.

The rearrangement uses TRBV20-1 and TRBJ2-5, with 8 bases that match TRBD2. Germline lookup yields CDR1 DFQATT and CDR2 SNEGSKA (reference sequence). CDR3 length: 16 residues. J was trimmed by 2 bases and V by 0 bases; bases with no gene match: 8. The CDR3 protein is CSARDIAGSPQETQYF. Here the CDR3 DNA reads TGCAGTGCTAGAGACATAGCGGGGAGCCCTCAAGAGACCCAGTACTTC.

The chain combines TRBV20-1 with TRBJ2-7, with D perhaps matching TRBD2 (6 bases). The CDR3 sequence is 14 residues long. Germline CDR1 is DFQATT and CDR2 is SNEGSKA (reference sequence). With 3 bases removed from V and 0 bases from J, the gap between germline ends came to 12 bases. CDR3 sequence: CSARYGGNSYEQYF. The CDR3 region has the DNA TGCAGTGCTAGGTATGGCGGGAACTCCTACGAGCAGTACTTC.

V gene TRBV3-1 combines with J gene TRBJ2-5, with D perhaps given as TRBD1 or TRBD2 (6 bases each). The CDR3 covers 17 residues. The germline V gene encodes CDR1 LGHDT and CDR2 YNNKEL (reference sequence). V was shortened by 3 bases and J by 11 bases, with 28 bases between the two germline ends. The CDR3, as DNA: TGTGCCAGCAGCCAGGAATGGGGCAGGGGCGCCATCCGGGAGCAGTACTTC. Protein product: CASSQEWGRGAIREQYF.

Notes on this clonotype: The junction and the germline gene differ at one end; a read error may be behind it. The chain links TRBV7-9 to TRBJ2-6; D is tentatively TRBD1 or TRBD2 (5 bases each). The CDR3 covers 17 residues. CDR1 and CDR2 (germline): SEHNR, FQNEAQ (reference sequence). The CDR3 sequence: CASSLPGDGSGADVLTF. CDR3 nucleotides: TGTGCCAGCAGCTTACCCGGGGACGGTTCTGGGGCCGACGTCCTGACTTTC.

The CDR3 DNA follows: TGTGCCAGCAGCCTCTCCAGCGGGACAGAATTCAATGAGCAGTACTTC. Translation gives CASSLSSGTEFNEQYF. This chain uses TRBV4-2 with TRBJ2-5; D possibly matches TRBD1 or TRBD2 (7 bases each). V gave up 4 bases and J gave up 11 bases, with 26 bases separating them. The CDR3 totals 16 residues. Germline CDR1 and CDR2: LGHNA and YNFKEQ.

For the CDR3, the DNA is TGCAGCGTTGACTCAGGGACAGCTGAAGCTTTCTTT. Amino acids: CSVDSGTAEAFF. This chain connects TRBV29-1 to TRBJ1-1; 7 bases are a match to TRBD1. The CDR3 sequence is 12 residues long. V was clipped by 3 bases and J by 6 bases; unmatched bases: 4. Germline V CDR1 and CDR2: SQVTM, ANQGSEA.

This clonotype showed up just a few times. This sequence joins TRBV15 and TRBJ1-2; D remains ambiguous. V lost 0 bases, J lost 2 bases, and 7 bases lay in between. The CDR3 extends over 14 amino acids. Germline CDR1 and CDR2: LNHNV and YYDKDF (reference sequence). CDR3 in amino acids: CATSREGRNYGYTF. For the CDR3, the DNA is TGTGCCACCAGCAGAGAGGGCAGAAACTATGGCTACACCTTC.

The gene calls are TRBV29-1 and TRBJ2-3; 7 bases agree with TRBD2. Germline CDR1 and CDR2: SQVTM and ANQGSEA. Trimming at V came to 4 bases and at J to 6 bases, leaving 7 bases not matched to a gene. The CDR3 is 13 amino acids. The CDR3 reads CSVAGGGLDTQYF. The DNA of the CDR3 is TGCAGCGTTGCGGGGGGAGGGCTCGATACGCAGTATTTT.

The rearrangement uses TRBV30 and TRBJ2-6; D may be TRBD1 or TRBD2 (5 bases each). The CDR3 has 16 amino acids. In germline, CDR1 is GTSNPN, CDR2 SVGIG (reference sequence). V gave up 0 bases and J gave up 0 bases, with 9 bases separating them. CDR3 region: CAWSVGGGSGANVLTF. The CDR3 region has the DNA TGTGCCTGGAGTGTTGGTGGGGGCTCTGGGGCCAACGTCCTGACTTTC.

This clonotype occurred once. The chain carries TRBV12-3 or TRBV12-4 and TRBJ1-5, with D perhaps TRBD1 (5 bases). V lost 6 bases and J lost 5, with 17 bases in between. The CDR3 spans 15 residues. The CDR3 here is CASSYHGGEDQPQHF. In nucleotides, the CDR3 is TGTGCCAGCAGCTATCACGGGGGTGAAGATCAGCCCCAGCATTTT.

V and J are TRBV3-1 and TRBJ2-1, with D maybe TRBD2 (7 bases). Trimming removed 4 bases at V and 3 bases at J, with 13 bases between. CDR3 length: 15 amino acids. CDR1 is LGHDT, CDR2 YNNKEL, per germline (reference sequence). CDR3 residues: CASSLRGGGYNEQFF. For the CDR3, the DNA is TGTGCCAGCAGCCTAAGGGGGGGTGGCTACAATGAGCAGTTCTTC.

The rearrangement uses TRBV12-3 or TRBV12-4 and TRBJ2-5; 9 positions agree with TRBD1. The CDR3 consists of 14 residues. V trimming: 5 bases; J trimming: 5 bases; junction bases outside the gene matches: 6. CDR3: CASSPDRGRETQYF. The CDR3 DNA is TGTGCCAGCAGTCCGGACAGGGGTCGTGAGACCCAGTACTTC.

The chain recombines TRBV18 with TRBJ2-7; D unclear. Trimming removed 2 bases at V and 0 bases at J, with 8 bases between. This CDR3 is built from 14 residues. Germline V gives CDR1 KGHSH, CDR2 LQKENI. The CDR3: CASSPNFGSYEQYF. CDR3 in DNA: TGTGCCAGCTCACCAAACTTTGGCTCCTACGAGCAGTACTTC.

The chain combines TRBV29-1 with TRBJ1-2; 8 bases are shared with TRBD1. V dropped 3 bases and J dropped 3; count of bases not matched to a gene: 3. CDR1 and CDR2 from the germline V gene are SQVTM and ANQGSEA. The CDR3 has 13 amino acids. The CDR3 spells CSVDNRGDYGYTF. CDR3 coding DNA: TGCAGCGTTGACAACAGGGGGGACTATGGCTACACCTTC.

To note about this clonotype: The conserved closing phenylalanine or tryptophan is absent in this CDR3, likely reflecting a read error. The chain's CDR3 is CASSLLSETQYV. CDR3 nucleotide sequence: TGTGCCAGCAGCTTACTATCAGAGACCCAGTACGTC. The V and J genes are TRBV7-2 and TRBJ2-5; D is unclear. CDR3 length: 12 amino acids. Germline-derived CDR1 and CDR2 are SGHTA and FQGNSA. V dropped 2 bases and J dropped 4 bases, with 5 bases sitting between them.

This clonotype was observed many times. The rearrangement uses TRBV6-5 and TRBJ2-5, with 7 bases that match TRBD2. The CDR3 is 18 residues long. The V gene's germline CDR1 is MNHEY and CDR2 SVGAGI. V gave up 5 bases and J gave up 2 bases; unmatched junction bases: 17. The CDR3 protein is CASSRLFAGGGSQETQYF. The CDR3 nucleotides are TGTGCCAGCAGTCGCCTTTTTGCCGGCGGGGGATCACAAGAGACCCAGTACTTC.

The chain is built from TRBV5-6 and TRBJ1-6; D might be TRBD1 (5 bases). The V and J ends lost 4 bases and 9 bases respectively, with 20 bases between them. The germline CDR1 and CDR2 sequences are SGHDT and YYEEEE. This CDR3 region has 16 residues. The DNA for the CDR3 is TGTGCCAGCAGCCCGCTGGGGCAGGGTTTGGTTTCACCCCTCCACTTT. Amino acid sequence: CASSPLGQGLVSPLHF.

On this clonotype itself: A read error may explain this, as a much larger clone is one base away. The rearrangement uses TRBV2 and TRBJ1-5; D is uncertain. There are 15 residues in the CDR3. Germline V CDR1 and CDR2: SNHLY, FYNNEI. Deletions cut 4 bases from V and 2 bases from J, with 12 bases between. Here the CDR3 DNA reads TGTGCCAGCAGTGGCTATGGGTATGGCAATCAGCCCCAGCATTTT. Residues: CASSGYGYGNQPQHF.

This sequence joins TRBV4-1 and TRBJ2-5; no clear D. CDR1 MGHRA and CDR2 YSYEKL come from the germline V gene. CDR3 length: 14 residues. Trimming pared 1 base from V and 2 bases from J, leaving 8 bases between. CDR3: CASSQVLIQETQYF. CDR3 coding DNA: TGCGCCAGCAGCCAAGTACTTATACAAGAGACCCAGTACTTC.